This TCR beta chain was sequenced for a study of CD8 T cells in Susac syndrome. The V end was cut by 0 bases, the J end by 7 bases, with 14 bases between. Looked up from germline, CDR1 is SGDLS and CDR2 is YYNGEE. This CDR3 region has 15 residues. After extraction with the RNeasy kit, about 0.5 to 1 ug of the RNA was reverse transcribed using random hexamers. In TCRdb, the immunoSEQ multiplex PCR reads were re-called with MiXCR into one record per CDR3 protein. The data show some 260,000 distinct CDR3 sequences, about 88% seen once. The chain carries TRBV9 and TRBJ1-5; a weak D match, TRBD1 (6 bases). Sample: CD8+ T cells from PBMCs. The TCR sequence derives from a human donor with multiple sclerosis. CDR3 DNA: TGTGCCAGCAGCGTAGGAACAGGGCAGGGGCAGCCCCAGCATTTT. Its translation is CASSVGTGQGQPQHF.